The source of this TCR beta chain is a study of blood T cells in healthy people across ages. Study-level findings and limits: Expanded clonotype shifts may have been confounded, as the donors had an unknown CMV status. Roughly linearly, TCR beta diversity per million T cells fell as age increased.

In the case of this clonotype: Its specificity is not known.

Through a sample-barcoded 5' primer and a J-beta primer mix, a second PCR was run for roughly 6 to 11 cycles. With 12 random nucleotides, a template-switch adaptor tagged each individual cDNA molecule. There were at least 3 million CDR3-containing paired-end reads obtained from each sample. TCRdb ran MiXCR on the 5' RACE reads and lists one entry per CDR3 protein. The sample holds about 1,000,000 distinct CDR3 sequences, 40% to 50% seen once. CDR1 KGHSH and CDR2 LQKENI come from the germline V gene. This CDR3 spans 16 amino acids. The V end lost 5 bases, the J end lost 0 bases, and 17 bases lay between the germline ends.

The chain is built from TRBV18 and TRBJ2-7; D gene ambiguous. Specimen: blood. The receptor was derived from a woman aged 60 to 75 in good health. CDR3 in DNA: TGTGCCAGCTCATCCCTCTTAGCCGTTAGCTCCTACGAGCAGTACTTC. Translating gives CASSSLLAVSSYEQYF.